This TCR beta chain was sequenced in a study of somatic mutations in cytotoxic T cells in rheumatoid arthritis. Overall study context: Among the T-cell populations stained with V beta antibodies, some were separated by flow sorting at nearly 100% purity, including V beta1+ cells whose TCRB was sequenced.

This clone is deemed medium-sized. The antigen remains undetermined. Whole-study findings and limits: Adjustment for multiple comparisons was not applied to the slight TRBV07 underrepresentation observed in rheumatoid arthritis patients. Of about 62 patients, under 10 had a largest CD8+ clone that exceeded 20% of CD8+ cells. Rheumatoid arthritis patients and age-matched healthy controls showed no significant difference in CD8+ T-cell clonality.

Per the germline V gene, CDR1 is SEHNR and CDR2 is FQNEAQ (reference sequence). V gave up 2 bases and J gave up 8 bases, with 6 bases separating them. CDR3 length: 11 residues. Only in-frame clones appear in the TCRdb table, and some are missing; sequencing was by immunoSEQ multiplex PCR. In the table there are 15,000 to 20,000 clones, more than 70% of which are singletons. The V and J genes are TRBV7-9 and TRBJ1-1; no reliable D call. The TCR comes from an adult with rheumatoid arthritis. Sequencing was performed on CD8+ T cells sorted from blood. The CDR3 DNA sequence: TGTGCCAGCAGCTTATCCCCGGAAGCTTTCTTT. Translation gives CASSLSPEAFF.